The 25 T cell receptor beta chains presented below share a single source sample, sequenced in a study of shared clonotypes between healthy human individuals (dated by TCRdb to the early 2020s). The library relied on the immunoSEQ multiplex PCR assay. As stored in TCRdb, this immuneACCESS dataset retains in-frame rearrangements with V and J assigned. A fraction of the clones does not appear; measured against another copy, unresolved V genes explain less than half of the discrepancy, and the remainder lacks a known reason. Counted in this sample were 2 million to 3 million clones; approximately 93% of them appeared once. Together, the top ten hold roughly 0.36% of the sample. The sequenced material came from naive CD4+ T cells from PBMCs. The label giving this sample's cell subset or site can be read as: CD45RA+ positively selected. These receptors all stem from a young man in good health. Some clones in this sample may be carry-over from other donors' samples.

The rearrangement links TRBV27 to TRBJ1-2; D unresolved. The CDR3 loop spans 16 amino acids. CDR1 is MNHEY and CDR2 is SMNVEV in the germline V gene (reference sequence). Trimming took off 5 bases at V and 3 bases at J, with 19 bases between the two ends. This CDR3 is CASSPMDRELYYGYTF. In nucleotides, the CDR3 is TGTGCCAGCAGTCCGATGGACCGAGAACTATACTATGGCTACACCTTC.

The chain's CDR3 is CASSLITGTGGYEQFF. For the CDR3, the DNA is TGTGCCAGCAGTTTGATTACCGGGACAGGGGGTTATGAGCAGTTCTTC. V is TRBV28 and J is TRBJ2-1, with 11 bases matching TRBD1. This CDR3 is built from 16 residues. V gave up 3 bases and J gave up 8 bases; unmatched junction bases: 9. Germline values: CDR1 MDHEN, CDR2 SYDVKM.

This clone has a handful of counts. The genes are TRBV20-1 and TRBJ1-5, with D possibly matching TRBD1 (5 bases). Trimming shortened V by 6 bases and J by 7 bases, and 10 bases separated the two germline ends. CDR1 is DFQATT, CDR2 SNEGSKA, per germline (reference sequence). The CDR3 runs 11 residues. The CDR3 coding sequence is TGCAGTGCCGGGGGACCCCAGCCCCAGCATTTT. Its translation is CSAGGPQPQHF.

V gene TRBV13 combines with J gene TRBJ2-7; D tentatively fits TRBD1 or TRBD2 (5 bases each). Trimming pared 3 bases from V and 0 bases from J, leaving 15 bases between. Germline V CDR1 and CDR2: PRHDT, FYEKMQ (reference sequence). This CDR3 comprises 16 residues. The CDR3 protein is CASSLAGTVSSYEQYF. The CDR3 nucleotides read TGTGCCAGCAGCTTGGCCGGGACGGTATCCTCCTACGAGCAGTACTTC.

This chain uses TRBV6-1 with TRBJ1-2, with D possibly TRBD1 on 6 matching bases. CDR3 size: 14 residues. In germline, CDR1 is MNHNS, CDR2 SASEGT. Trimming stripped 2 bases from V and 5 bases from J, with 12 bases between. In DNA form, the CDR3 reads TGTGCCAGCAGTGAAACCCGGACAGTATATGGCTACACCTTC. Its protein is CASSETRTVYGYTF.

This chain connects TRBV6-5 to TRBJ2-3; D is perhaps TRBD2 (5 bases). The CDR3 is 16 amino acids. Germline values: CDR1 MNHEY, CDR2 SVGAGI. V was cut by 0 bases and J by 1 base, with 11 bases left in between. The CDR3 DNA reads as TGTGCCAGCAGTTACTCGCCGGGGATGGGCACAGATACGCAGTATTTT. Amino acid sequence: CASSYSPGMGTDTQYF.

The rearrangement uses TRBV30 and TRBJ2-5; 12 bases map to TRBD2. This CDR3 contains 18 residues. The germline V gene has CDR1 GTSNPN and CDR2 SVGIG (reference sequence). The V segment lost 1 base and the J segment 2 bases; nucleotides outside the gene matches: 11. This CDR3 reads CAWSDWTSGTRPQETQYF. The CDR3 nucleotides are TGTGCCTGGAGTGATTGGACTAGCGGGACGCGACCTCAAGAGACCCAGTACTTC. The full variable domain, its missing parts supplied by reference TRBV30 and TRBJ2-5, is SQTIHQWPATLVQPVGSPLSLECTVEGTSNPNLYWYRQAAGRGLQLLFYSVGIGQISSEVPQNLSASRPQDRQFILSSKKLLLSDSGFYLCAWSDWTSGTRPQETQYFGPGTRLLVL.

This clone appeared a single time. V usage is TRBV7-3 and J usage is TRBJ2-1; 11 bases are shared with TRBD1. Germline assignment: CDR1 SGHTA and CDR2 FQGTGA. Trimming took 3 bases from V and 8 from J; bases not matched to a gene: 9. The CDR3 is 16 residues long. CDR3 nucleotides: TGTGCCAGCAGCTTGATTCCGGGACAGGGGGTGCATGAGCAGTTCTTC. This gives the protein CASSLIPGQGVHEQFF.

The chain has TRBV28 and TRBJ1-2; weak D call: TRBD1 (6 bases). This CDR3 has 12 amino acids. Germline V lookup: CDR1 MDHEN, CDR2 SYDVKM. V was clipped by 5 bases and J by 12 bases, with 16 bases between them. CDR3 coding DNA: TGTGCCAGCAGTCTAAAGGACAGACGGAACACCTTC. Residues: CASSLKDRRNTF.

This clone was counted a few times. Other DNA sequences in this sample translate to the same CDR3. This sequence joins TRBV30 and TRBJ1-5; D gene uncertain. Germline values: CDR1 GTSNPN, CDR2 SVGIG (reference sequence). V lost 3 bases and J 1 base, leaving 7 bases between the germline ends. This CDR3 comprises 13 residues. The CDR3 is CAWSAGSNQPQHF. In nucleotides, the CDR3 is TGTGCCTGGAGCGCCGGGAGCAATCAGCCCCAGCATTTT.

The chain links TRBV4-2 to TRBJ2-1; 10 bases map to TRBD2. This CDR3 spans 15 amino acids. The junction had 5 bases not matched to a gene; V was cut back by 0 bases and J by 9 bases. Germline lookup yields CDR1 LGHNA and CDR2 YNFKEQ. CDR3 protein: CASSQEAGGFLEQFF. The CDR3 DNA reads as TGTGCCAGCAGCCAAGAAGCGGGAGGGTTTCTTGAGCAGTTCTTC.

With regard to this clone: The sample contains more than one DNA sequence encoding this CDR3. V is TRBV7-9 and J is TRBJ2-3; 9 bases are shared with TRBD1. The V and J ends lost 5 bases and 3 bases, in that order; junction bases with no gene match: 3. This CDR3 has 14 amino acids. Germline lookup yields CDR1 SEHNR and CDR2 FQNEAQ (reference sequence). The CDR3 loop is CASSLDRGTDTQYF. In DNA form, the CDR3 reads TGTGCCAGCAGCCTCGACAGGGGGACAGATACGCAGTATTTT.

This sequence joins TRBV28 and TRBJ2-3; 9 nucleotides align to TRBD2. CDR3 length equals 14 residues. The V segment lost 10 bases and the J segment 6 bases; nucleotides outside the gene matches: 11. Germline V gene lookup returns CDR1 MDHEN and CDR2 SYDVKM. The CDR3: CAIHQAGGPDTQYF. CDR3 DNA: TGTGCCATCCACCAGGCGGGAGGGCCGGATACGCAGTATTTT.

The genes are TRBV7-2 and TRBJ1-2, with TRBD1 as a possible D gene (5 bases). V lost 1 base and J lost 8, with 23 bases in between. CDR3 size: 17 residues. Looked up from germline, CDR1 is SGHTA and CDR2 is FQGNSA. The DNA of the CDR3 is TGTGCCAGCAGCTTAGATCGGGGCAGAGTCCCCCCTGAGGGCTACACCTTC. As protein: CASSLDRGRVPPEGYTF.

The chain joins TRBV5-1 to TRBJ2-7; the match to TRBD2 covers 10 bases. The J segment lost 5 bases and the V segment lost 2 bases, leaving 7 bases of the junction unmatched. Germline V gene lookup returns CDR1 SGHRS and CDR2 YFSETQ. There are 15 residues in the CDR3. The CDR3 sequence is CASSLAGGPFDEQYF. For the CDR3, the DNA is TGCGCCAGCAGCTTAGCGGGAGGGCCGTTTGACGAGCAGTACTTC.

V usage is TRBV6-5 and J usage is TRBJ1-2; D gene ambiguous. Germline CDR1 and CDR2: MNHEY and SVGAGI. This CDR3 contains 13 residues. The V gene lost 6 bases and the J gene lost 8 bases, with 16 bases spanning the gap. CDR3 in DNA: TGTGCCAGCAGCCCTCCGAGGCGAGGCGGCTACACCTTC. This gives the protein CASSPPRRGGYTF.

This chain links TRBV28 with TRBJ1-1; D is possibly TRBD1 (6 bases). The length of the CDR3 is 14 residues. V was cut by 2 bases and J by 6 bases, with 13 bases left in between. Germline CDR1 MDHEN, CDR2 SYDVKM. The CDR3 is CASSLRGGGSEAFF. As DNA, the CDR3 is TGTGCCAGCAGTTTAAGAGGGGGGGGATCTGAAGCTTTCTTT. Full variable domain (remainder filled in from reference TRBV28 and TRBJ1-1): DVKVTQSSRYLVKRTGEKVFLECVQDMDHENMFWYRQDPGLGLRLIYFSYDVKMKEKGDIPEGYSVSREKKERFSLILESASTNQTSMYLCASSLRGGGSEAFFGQGTRLTVV.

The genes are TRBV29-1 and TRBJ2-7; 9 bases are shared with TRBD1. CDR3 size: 14 residues. Germline loops: CDR1 SQVTM, CDR2 ANQGSEA. V shed 5 bases, J shed 6 bases, and the junction held 11 bases outside the gene matches. As DNA, the CDR3 is TGCAGCGTTCGGTGGGGACAGGGAGGTGGCGAGCAGTACTTC. Translated, it gives CSVRWGQGGGEQYF.

This clone has only a few counts. The rearrangement uses TRBV9 and TRBJ2-1, with D possibly matching TRBD2 (6 bases). Germline-derived CDR1 and CDR2 are SGDLS and YYNGEE. V was cut by 4 bases and J by 7 bases, with 18 bases left in between. The CDR3 runs 15 residues. The CDR3 DNA follows: TGTGCCAGCAGCCAACCACGGGGGTTCGGTAATGAGCAGTTCTTC. It encodes CASSQPRGFGNEQFF.

The chain recombines TRBV11-2 with TRBJ2-7; 9 bases match TRBD1. V was pared by 4 bases and J by 1 base, with 11 bases of the junction left unmatched. The germline CDR1 and CDR2 sequences are SGHAT and FQNNGV. This CDR3 region has 17 residues. For the CDR3, the DNA is TGTGCCAGCAGCTACCCATACAGGGGGCATCTTTCCTACGAGCAGTACTTC. Translation: CASSYPYRGHLSYEQYF.

This clone was observed once. The CDR3 sequence is CASSETGPAEAFF. CDR3 DNA: TGTGCCAGCAGTGAAACCGGCCCTGCTGAAGCTTTCTTT. This rearrangement joins TRBV6-1 to TRBJ1-1; D is unclear. This CDR3 spans 13 amino acids. Per germline, CDR1 MNHNS and CDR2 SASEGT. Trimming pared 2 bases from V and 6 bases from J, leaving 10 bases between.

The gene calls are TRBV19 and TRBJ2-5; no firm D call. The CDR3 consists of 14 residues. CDR1 and CDR2 from the germline V gene are LNHDA and SQIVND (reference sequence). The germline V and J ends were trimmed by 5 bases and 5 bases, with 15 bases remaining between them. CDR3 sequence reads: CASSPLDSGETQYF. The CDR3 region has the DNA TGTGCCAGTAGTCCCCTCGATTCTGGGGAGACCCAGTACTTC. Based on the CDR3 plus reference TRBV19 and TRBJ2-5, the full variable domain is DGGITQSPKYLFRKEGQNVTLSCEQNLNHDAMYWYRQDPGQGLRLIYYSQIVNDFQKGDIAEGYSVSREKKESFPLTVTSAQKNPTAFYLCASSPLDSGETQYFGPGTRLLVL.

The gene calls are TRBV19 and TRBJ1-5; TRBD1 might be the D (5 bases). V lost 5 bases and J 1 base, leaving 9 bases between the germline ends. Germline V gene sequence: CDR1 LNHDA, CDR2 SQIVND (reference sequence). CDR3 size: 14 residues. The CDR3: CASSLRQSNQPQHF. CDR3 nucleotides: TGTGCCAGTAGTCTACGACAGAGCAATCAGCCCCAGCATTTT.

The chain carries TRBV5-1 and TRBJ2-5; tentatively, D is TRBD1 or TRBD2 (5 bases each). The CDR3 totals 15 residues. The V and J ends lost 4 bases and 2 bases respectively, with 15 bases between them. CDR1 SGHRS and CDR2 YFSETQ come from the germline V gene. The CDR3 DNA reads TGCGCCAGCAGCCCCGGGGCAGGAGTTCAAGAGACCCAGTACTTC. It encodes CASSPGAGVQETQYF.

This chain uses TRBV28 with TRBJ1-6; tentative D call: TRBD1 (6 bases). Trimming left V 7 bases short and J 1 base short, with 11 bases between. The CDR3 totals 15 residues. Germline CDR1 and CDR2: MDHEN and SYDVKM. CDR3 region: CASMSRGSYNSPLHF. The DNA of the CDR3 is TGTGCCAGCATGAGCAGGGGTTCCTATAATTCACCCCTCCACTTT.